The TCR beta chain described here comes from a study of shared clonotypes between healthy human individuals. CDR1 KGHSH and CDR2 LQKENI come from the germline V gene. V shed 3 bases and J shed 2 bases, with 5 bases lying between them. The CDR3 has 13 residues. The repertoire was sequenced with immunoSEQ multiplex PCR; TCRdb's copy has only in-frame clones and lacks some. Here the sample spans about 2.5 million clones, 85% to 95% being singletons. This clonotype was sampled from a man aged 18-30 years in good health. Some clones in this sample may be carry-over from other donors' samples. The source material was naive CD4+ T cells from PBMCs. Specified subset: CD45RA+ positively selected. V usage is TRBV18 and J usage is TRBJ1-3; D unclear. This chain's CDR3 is CASSPLAGNTIYF. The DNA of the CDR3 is TGTGCCAGCTCACCCCTCGCTGGAAACACCATATATTTT.